This TCR beta chain stems from a study of T-cell memory formation after mild COVID-19 (dated by TCRdb to the early 2020s). Background for the entire study: TCR sequence clusters from the two donors were largely donor specific. Longitudinal TCRalpha and TCRbeta repertoire sequencing tracked T-cell clones expanding and contracting after mild COVID-19 in a couple of donors. Two young, previously healthy adult volunteers made up the cohort, one male and one female.

TCRdb shows the sequencer as Illumina NovaSeq 6000. TCRalpha and TCRbeta cDNA libraries were built by 5'RACE with constant-segment primers, adding sample barcodes and unique molecular identifiers. RNA was extracted from every sample with Trizol reagent. Amplification of the libraries took two PCR steps, and the second step added a second sample barcode plus Illumina TruSeq adapters. The libraries were sequenced on an Illumina NovaSeq using 2 x 150 bp paired-end reads. The authors' pipeline ran thus. The reads were demultiplexed and collapsed into UMI-guided consensus sequences using migec v1.2.7. Using mixcr v2.1.11, UMI consensuses were aligned to TRA and TRB V and J templates and then assembled into clonotypes. Clonotypes were classified as expanded or contracted when called significant by both edgeR and NoisET, with noise models trained on biological replicates. For edgeR calls, a false discovery rate-adjusted p below 0.01 and a log2 fold-change threshold of 1 were applied. As an exploratory analysis of dynamics, PCA with hierarchical clustering was applied to max-normalized trajectories of the 1000 most abundant clonotypes. Each responding clone was given a CD4 or CD8 phenotype based on the CD4+ and CD8+ repertoires, which had been sequenced separately. The raw public data were reprocessed by TCRdb itself: fastp quality trimming at Q25, MiXCR clonotype calling, in-frame beta chains only. Each record represents a unique CDR3 protein, reported with the most common genes and DNA among its rows. The V and J calls here are based on TCRdb, not the publication. The sample yields about 88,000 distinct CDR3 sequences; 20% to 25% were counted once. Together, the top ten hold around 40% of the sample.

The germline V gene provides CDR1 SQVTM and CDR2 ANQGSEA. Relative to germline, V is 5 bases shorter and J is 2 bases shorter, with 7 bases between their ends. From cysteine to phenylalanine, the CDR3 is 13 amino acids long. The DNA shown is the 39-base CDR3, in frame from base 1. This clonotype came up a few times. The specificity of this receptor is unknown. Base qualities are missing; no much larger clone stands one base away. Here is what the overall study found, with its caveats: Contracting CD4+ clones appeared mostly in the CM and EM memory subsets, whereas CD8+ clones were enriched in EMRA. Some responding clones were found in pre-infection memory, which suggests that pre-existing cross-reactive memory T cells took part in the SARS-CoV-2 response. SARS-CoV-2 specificity of the second-wave clones peaking on day 37 was not confirmed. The study included only two mild cases, and larger cohorts that include severe cases with pre-infection samples were judged to be necessary. From day 15 to 85, contracting clones showed balanced CD4/CD8 phenotypes, whereas a second wave of clones that expanded from day 15 to 37 leaned towards CD4+.

Ficoll-Paque density gradient centrifugation was the method used to isolate PBMCs. Sequences were obtained from PBMCs or a T cell subset sorted from them (not recorded which). This chain joins TRBV29-1 to TRBJ2-6; possibly the D gene is TRBD2, per 5 matching bases. The TCR sequence derives from a man between 18 and 29 years old who had mild COVID-19 (a few samples of this study predate the infection). The sample titles of this study are shuffled in the database, so cell type and time point are left out; the donor was told from shared clones. The encoded CDR3 is CSVRGTGANVLTF. The sequenced DNA is TGCAGCGTTCGGGGAACTGGGGCCAACGTCCTGACTTTC.